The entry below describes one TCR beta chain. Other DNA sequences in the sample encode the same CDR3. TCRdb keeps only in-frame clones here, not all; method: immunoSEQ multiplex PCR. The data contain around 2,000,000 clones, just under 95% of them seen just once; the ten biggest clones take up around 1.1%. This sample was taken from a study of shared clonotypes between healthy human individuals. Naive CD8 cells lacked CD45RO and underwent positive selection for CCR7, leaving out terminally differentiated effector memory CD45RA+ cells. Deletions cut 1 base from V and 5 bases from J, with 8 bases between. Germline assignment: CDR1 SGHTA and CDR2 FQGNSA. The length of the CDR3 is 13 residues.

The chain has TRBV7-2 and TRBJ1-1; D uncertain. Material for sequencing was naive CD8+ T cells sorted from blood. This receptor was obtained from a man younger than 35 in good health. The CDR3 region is CASSLGGGTEAFF. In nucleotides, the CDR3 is TGTGCCAGCAGCTTAGGAGGTGGGACTGAAGCTTTCTTT.